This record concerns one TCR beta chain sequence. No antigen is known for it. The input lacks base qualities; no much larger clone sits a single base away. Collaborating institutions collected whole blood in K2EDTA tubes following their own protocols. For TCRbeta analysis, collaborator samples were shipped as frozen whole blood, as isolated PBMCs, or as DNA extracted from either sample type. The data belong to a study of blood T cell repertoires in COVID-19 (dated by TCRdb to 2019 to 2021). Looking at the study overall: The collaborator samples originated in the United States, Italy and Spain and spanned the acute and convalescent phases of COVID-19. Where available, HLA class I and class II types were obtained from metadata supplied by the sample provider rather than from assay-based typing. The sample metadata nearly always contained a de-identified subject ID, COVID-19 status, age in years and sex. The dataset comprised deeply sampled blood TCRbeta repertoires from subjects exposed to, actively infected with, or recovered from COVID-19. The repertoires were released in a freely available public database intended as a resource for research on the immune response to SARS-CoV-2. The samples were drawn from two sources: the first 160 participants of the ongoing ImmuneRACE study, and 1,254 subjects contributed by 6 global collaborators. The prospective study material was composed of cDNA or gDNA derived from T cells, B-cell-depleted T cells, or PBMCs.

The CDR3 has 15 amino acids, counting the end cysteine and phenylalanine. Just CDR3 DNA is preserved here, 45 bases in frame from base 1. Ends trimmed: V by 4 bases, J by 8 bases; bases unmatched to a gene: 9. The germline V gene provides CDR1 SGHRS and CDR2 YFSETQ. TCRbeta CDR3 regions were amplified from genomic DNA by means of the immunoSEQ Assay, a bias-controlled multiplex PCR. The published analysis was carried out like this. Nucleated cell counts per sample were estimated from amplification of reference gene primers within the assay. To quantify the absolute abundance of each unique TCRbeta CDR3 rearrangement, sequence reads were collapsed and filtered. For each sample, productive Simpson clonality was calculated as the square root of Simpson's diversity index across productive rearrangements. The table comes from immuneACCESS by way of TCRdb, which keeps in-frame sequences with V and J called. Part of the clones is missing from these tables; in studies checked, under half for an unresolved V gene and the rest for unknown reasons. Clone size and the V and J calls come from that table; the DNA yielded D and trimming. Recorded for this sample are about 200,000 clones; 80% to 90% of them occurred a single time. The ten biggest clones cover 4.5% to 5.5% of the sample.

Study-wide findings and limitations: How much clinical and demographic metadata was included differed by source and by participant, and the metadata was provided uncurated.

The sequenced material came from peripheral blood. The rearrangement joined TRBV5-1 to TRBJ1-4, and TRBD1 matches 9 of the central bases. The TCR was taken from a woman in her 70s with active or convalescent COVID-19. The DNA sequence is TGCGCCAGCAGCCGGATGGGACAGGGCGACGAAAAACTGTTTTTT. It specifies CASSRMGQGDEKLFF.